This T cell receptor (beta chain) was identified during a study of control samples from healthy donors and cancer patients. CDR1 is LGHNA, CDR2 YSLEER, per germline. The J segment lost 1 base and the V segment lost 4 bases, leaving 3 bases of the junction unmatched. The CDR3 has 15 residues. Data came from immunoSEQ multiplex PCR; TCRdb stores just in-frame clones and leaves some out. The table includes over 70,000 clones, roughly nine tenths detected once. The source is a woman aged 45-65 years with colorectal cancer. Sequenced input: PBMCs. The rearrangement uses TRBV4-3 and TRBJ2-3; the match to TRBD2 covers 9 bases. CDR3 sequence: CASSLERGGTDTQYF. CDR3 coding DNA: TGCGCCAGCAGCCTAGAGCGGGGGGGCACAGATACGCAGTATTTT.